Below, 9 T cell receptor delta chains from the same sample are listed, as sequenced in a study of gamma-delta T cells after stem cell transplantation. TCRdb re-processed the RT-PCR reads using CATT. Of 1,500 to 2,000 delta-chain clones in the sample, 45% to 60% were seen once. What was sequenced was gamma-delta T cells. Receptors were obtained from a human donor. It is not recorded whose cells these are; they may come from a transplant donor.

As concerns this clone: Being one base from a much bigger clone, this may be a read error. Other DNA sequences of this sample code for an identical CDR3. The genes are TRDV2 and TRDJ1; 9 nucleotides match TRDD3. After removal of 0 bases from V and 1 base from J, the junction contained 11 bases not matched to a gene. The CDR3 length is 18 residues. The germline gives CDR1 GEAIGNYY, CDR2 EKD. In nucleotides, the CDR3 is TGTGCCTGTGACACCGTCGGACTAGGGGATACGGCCACCGATAAACTCATCTTT. Its protein product is CACDTVGLGDTATDKLIF.

Remarks on this clone: A much larger clone is a single base away; this may be a read error. The identical CDR3 is also encoded by other nucleotide sequences in the sample. The chain links TRDV2 to TRDJ1; 13 bases fit TRDD3. The V and J ends lost 1 base and 5 bases, in that order; junction bases with no gene match: 12. The V gene's germline CDR1 is GEAIGNYY and CDR2 EKD. The CDR3 covers 18 residues. Here the CDR3 reads CACDTVTGGYAASDKLIF. The CDR3 DNA reads as TGTGCCTGTGACACGGTTACTGGGGGATACGCGGCTTCTGATAAACTCATCTTT.

About this clone: Given a far larger clone just one base away, this is likely a sequencing read error. The V and J genes are TRDV2 and TRDJ3; D unclear. Trimming took off 0 bases at V and 6 bases at J, with 11 bases between the two ends. The CDR3 is made up of 16 amino acids. Looked up from germline, CDR1 is GEAIGNYY and CDR2 is EKD. The CDR3 loop reads CACDTLRETDTRQMFF. CDR3 coding DNA: TGTGCCTGTGACACCCTGAGGGAGACGGACACCCGACAGATGTTTTTC.

The CDR3 region has the DNA TGTGCCTGTGACCCTCTGGGGGATACGGTGGACACCGATAAACTCATCTTT. It codes for CACDPLGDTVDTDKLIF. The chain employs TRDV2 and TRDJ1, with 12 bases fitting TRDD3. V lost 3 bases and J lost 0; bases outside the gene matches: 7. This CDR3 comprises 17 residues. Germline CDR1 reads GEAIGNYY; CDR2 reads EKD.

This clone was detected once. A far larger clone is only one base removed, so a read error is likely. In the same sample, other DNA sequences code for this CDR3. The chain carries TRDV2 and TRDJ1; 8 nucleotides agree with TRDD3. CDR1 is GEAIGNYY and CDR2 is EKD in the germline V gene. The CDR3 runs 16 residues. The CDR3 DNA reads TGTGCCTGCGACACCGTTGGGGGATCCTCTCCCGATAAACTCATCTTT. Its translation is CACDTVGGSSPDKLIF.

J is TRDJ1 and V is TRDV2; 8 bases fit TRDD3. The germline V gene has CDR1 GEAIGNYY and CDR2 EKD. Trimming at V came to 0 bases and at J to 2 bases, leaving 4 bases not matched to a gene. The CDR3 runs to 15 residues. CDR3 in amino acids: CACDTVGDFTDKLIF. The CDR3 bases are TGTGCCTGTGACACCGTGGGGGATTTTACCGATAAACTCATCTTT.

In its sample, this clone was seen a few times. The chain employs TRDV2 and TRDJ1; D is unclear. Trimming took 3 bases from V and 0 from J, leaving 13 bases between them. The CDR3 loop spans 15 amino acids. Germline-derived CDR1 and CDR2 are GEAIGNYY and EKD. DNA of the CDR3: TGTGCCTGTGACCCCGCATCGAGACACACCGATAAACTCATCTTT. Translation gives CACDPASRHTDKLIF.

For this clone: Other DNA sequences from this sample encode an identical CDR3 as well. DNA for the CDR3: TGTGCCTGTGACACCCTTTTACTGGGGGATACGGGGTTATCCGATAAACTCATCTTT. Residues: CACDTLLLGDTGLSDKLIF. This chain joins TRDV2 and TRDJ1, with TRDD3 identical over 13 bases. The germline V gene has CDR1 GEAIGNYY and CDR2 EKD. With V trimmed by 0 bases and J by 3 bases, 12 bases remained unmatched. The CDR3 loop spans 19 amino acids.

The rearrangement joins TRAV29/DV5 to TRDJ1, with TRDD3 matching 9 bases. Trimming at V came to 0 bases and at J to 5 bases, leaving 14 bases not matched to a gene. This CDR3 is 17 amino acids long. The germline CDR1 and CDR2 sequences are NSMFDY and ISSIKDK. The DNA of the CDR3 is TGTGCAGCAAGCGCGCGGGGGCACTGGGGGACCTTGGATAAACTCATCTTT. It codes for CAASARGHWGTLDKLIF.